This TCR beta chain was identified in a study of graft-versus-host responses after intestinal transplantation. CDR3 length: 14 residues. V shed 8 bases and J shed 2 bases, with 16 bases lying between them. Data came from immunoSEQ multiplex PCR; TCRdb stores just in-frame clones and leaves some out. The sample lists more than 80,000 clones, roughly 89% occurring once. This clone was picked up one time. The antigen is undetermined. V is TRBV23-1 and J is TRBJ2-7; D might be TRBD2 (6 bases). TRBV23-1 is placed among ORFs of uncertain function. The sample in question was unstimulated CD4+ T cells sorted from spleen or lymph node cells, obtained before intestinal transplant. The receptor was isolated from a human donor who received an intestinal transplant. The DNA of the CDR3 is TGCGCCAGCGGAGGGTACACAGCCACCTACGAGCAGTACTTC. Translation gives CASGGYTATYEQYF.